This section outlines one T cell receptor beta chain sequence together with its context. Its specificity is unknown. The sample belongs to a study of cytomegalovirus exposure and HLA in healthy donors. The study's findings and limits: A later analysis reportedly identified an Asian-associated ancestry cluster as carrying fewer N-insertions than the roughly 600-donor mean.

PCR was performed using 60 Vbeta and 13 Jbeta primers. This table comes from immunoSEQ multiplex PCR, and its TCRdb copy is limited to in-frame clones, with some not included. In the table there are under 150,000 clones, over 60% of which are singletons. V shed 5 bases, J shed 0 bases, and the junction held 5 bases outside the gene matches. Per germline, CDR1 SEHNR and CDR2 FQNEAQ (reference sequence). The CDR3 runs 16 residues. This TCR was sampled from a human donor in good health. Sequencing input: PBMCs. This chain joins TRBV7-9 and TRBJ1-1, with TRBD1 identical over 11 bases. The CDR3 sequence is CASSRDRGDLNTEAFF. CDR3 in DNA: TGTGCCAGCAGCCGGGACAGGGGGGACCTGAACACTGAAGCTTTCTTT.